This T cell receptor (beta chain) was recorded in a study of beta chain features in type 1 diabetes. Findings and limits, study-wide: Insertions were fewer and deletions more numerous at VDJ junctions in type 1 diabetes patients. PCR might favor shorter templates, but any such skew would affect patients and controls equally. Shortening of TCRB CDR3s, moderate but significant, appeared in all four CD4+ subsets of Type 1 diabetes patients.

Expressed TCRB transcripts were sequenced after all isolated RNA was converted to cDNA. The assay was immunoSEQ multiplex PCR, and TCRdb's table has in-frame clones only and misses some. Seen here are under 400,000 clones, roughly 13% observed once, and the top ten hold approximately 0.01%. A remark on this clone: No antigen is known for it.

Purity exceeding 95% was reached by all sorted populations. The sequence was collected from a woman in her late teens or twenties with type 1 diabetes. Sample: naive CD4+ T cells from blood.

The CDR3 coding sequence is TGTGCCAGCAGTTATCAGGGTAGTAATGGCTACACCTTC. Its protein product is CASSYQGSNGYTF. J is TRBJ1-2 and V is TRBV6-5, with D perhaps matching TRBD1 (5 bases). CDR3 size: 13 residues. Trimming removed 3 bases from V and 6 bases from J, with 11 bases in between. CDR1 is MNHEY, CDR2 SVGAGI, per germline.